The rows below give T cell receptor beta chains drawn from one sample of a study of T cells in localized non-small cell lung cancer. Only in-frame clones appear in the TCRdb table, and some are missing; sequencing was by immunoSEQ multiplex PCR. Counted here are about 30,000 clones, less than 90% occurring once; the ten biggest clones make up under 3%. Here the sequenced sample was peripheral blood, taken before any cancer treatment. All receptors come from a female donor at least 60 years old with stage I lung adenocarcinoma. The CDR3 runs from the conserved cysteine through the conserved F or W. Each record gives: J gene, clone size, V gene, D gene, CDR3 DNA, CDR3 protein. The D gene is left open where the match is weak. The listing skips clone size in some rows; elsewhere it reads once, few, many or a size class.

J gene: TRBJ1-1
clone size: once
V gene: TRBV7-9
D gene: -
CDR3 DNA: TGTGCCAGCAGCTTAGCGGGACACGGTAACACTGAAGCTTTCTTT
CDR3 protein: CASSLAGHGNTEAFF

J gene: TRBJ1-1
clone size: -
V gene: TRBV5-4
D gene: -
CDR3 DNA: TGTGCCACCAACGGCCGGAGGAACACTGAAGCTTTCTTT
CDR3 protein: CATNGRRNTEAFF

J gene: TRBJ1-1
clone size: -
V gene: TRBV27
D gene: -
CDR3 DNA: TGTGCCAGCAGCCGCCGGAAAGAGAACACTGAAGCTTTCTTT
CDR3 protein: CASSRRKENTEAFF

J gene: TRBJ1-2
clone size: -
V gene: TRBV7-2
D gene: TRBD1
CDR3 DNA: TGTGCCAGCAGCTTAGTTGCGACAGGGGGACACTATGGCTACACCTTC
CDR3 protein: CASSLVATGGHYGYTF

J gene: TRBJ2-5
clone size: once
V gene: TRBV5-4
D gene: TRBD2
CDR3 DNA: TGTGCCAGCAGCAGCGGGGGGGGCCAAGAGACCCAGTACTTC
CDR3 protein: CASSSGGGQETQYF

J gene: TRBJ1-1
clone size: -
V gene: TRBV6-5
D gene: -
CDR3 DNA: TGTGCCAGCAAGAACCCCAGGGAGGACACTGAAGCTTTCTTT
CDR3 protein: CASKNPREDTEAFF

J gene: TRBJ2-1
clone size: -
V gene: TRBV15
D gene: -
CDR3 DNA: TGTGCCACCAGCAGACAGGATACGGGTAATGAGCAGTTCTTC
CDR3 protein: CATSRQDTGNEQFF

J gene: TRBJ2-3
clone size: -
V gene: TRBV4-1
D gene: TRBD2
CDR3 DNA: TGCGCCAGCAGCCAAGGAACTAGCGGTGCTAGCACAGATACGCAGTATTTT
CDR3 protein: CASSQGTSGASTDTQYF

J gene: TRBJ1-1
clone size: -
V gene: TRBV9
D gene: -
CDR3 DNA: TGTGCCAGCAGCGTAGTCCCAGATAACACTGAAGCTTTCTTT
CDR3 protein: CASSVVPDNTEAFF

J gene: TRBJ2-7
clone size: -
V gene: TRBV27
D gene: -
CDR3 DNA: TGTGCCAGCAGTTTTACAGTCCCGGCGATCTACGAGCAGTACTTC
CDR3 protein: CASSFTVPAIYEQYF

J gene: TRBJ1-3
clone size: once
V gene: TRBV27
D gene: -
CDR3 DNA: TGTGCCAGCAGTTTATCGACAGGAGGAAACACCATATATTTT
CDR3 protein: CASSLSTGGNTIYF

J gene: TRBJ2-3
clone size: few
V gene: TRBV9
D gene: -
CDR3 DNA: TGTGCCAGCAGCGCCTCAGGGGAGACAGATACGCAGTATTTT
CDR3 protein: CASSASGETDTQYF

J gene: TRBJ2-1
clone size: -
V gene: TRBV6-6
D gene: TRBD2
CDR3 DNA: TGTGCCAGCAGTTACACCGGGACTAGCTCCTACAATGAGCAGTTCTTC
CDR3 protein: CASSYTGTSSYNEQFF

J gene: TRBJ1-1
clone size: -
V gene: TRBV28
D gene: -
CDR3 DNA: TGTGCCAGCAGTTTTCCAGGGGCGAACACTGAAGCTTTCTTT
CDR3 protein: CASSFPGANTEAFF